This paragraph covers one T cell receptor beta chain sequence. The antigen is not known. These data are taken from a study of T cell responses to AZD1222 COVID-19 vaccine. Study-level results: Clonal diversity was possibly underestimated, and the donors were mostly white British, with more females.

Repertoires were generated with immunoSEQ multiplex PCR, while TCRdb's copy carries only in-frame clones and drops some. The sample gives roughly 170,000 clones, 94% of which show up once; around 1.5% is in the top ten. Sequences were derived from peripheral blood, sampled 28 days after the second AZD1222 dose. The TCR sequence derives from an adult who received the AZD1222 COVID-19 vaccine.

The CDR3 DNA follows: TGTGCCAGCAGTTTATTTAGGACCCTTGATGGAGGGGCTTTCTTT. Translated: CASSLFRTLDGGAFF. The chain recombines TRBV28 with TRBJ1-1, with D hard to call. V lost 1 base and J 11 bases, leaving 20 bases between the germline ends. Per germline, CDR1 MDHEN and CDR2 SYDVKM. The CDR3 runs to 15 residues.